This TCR beta chain was identified during a study of OX40 agonist ivuxolimab in advanced cancers. Data came from immunoSEQ multiplex PCR; TCRdb stores just in-frame clones and leaves some out. The profile covers approximately 81,000 clones, with more than 85% appearing a single time and 0.99% taken by the ten largest. This TCR derives from an adult with an advanced solid tumor such as melanoma, head and neck, liver or kidney cancer. The sample in question was CD4+ or CD8+ T cells sorted from blood, obtained in a trial of the OX40 agonist ivuxolimab.

CDR3 DNA sequence: TGTGCCAGCAGCTTAATGTTCCGGGGGAGCGAAAAACTGTTTTTT. Its protein is CASSLMFRGSEKLFF. This chain joins TRBV7-2 and TRBJ1-4, with a possible D match to TRBD1 (5 bases). Germline V gene lookup returns CDR1 SGHTA and CDR2 FQGNSA. CDR3 length: 15 residues. Trimming pared 2 bases from V and 8 bases from J, leaving 15 bases between.